The TCR beta chain described here comes from a study of T cell repertoires in aging, cancer and after chemotherapy. Overall study context: Millions of TCR reads were in the whole dataset.

TCR beta rearrangements were amplified from peripheral blood genomic DNA. Multiplex touch-down PCR with TRB-A/B primers amplified rearranged V-D-J TRB sequences. TCRdb used MiXCR to reprocess the multiplex PCR reads, holding one entry per CDR3 protein. The sample carries about 2,400 distinct CDR3 sequences, around 20% recorded once. This clonotype showed up just a few times. The ends were cut back, 4 bases at V and 4 bases at J, with 19 bases in the middle. Germline assignment: CDR1 KGHSH and CDR2 LQKENI. The CDR3 extends over 16 amino acids. The chain uses TRBV18 and TRBJ1-2, with TRBD1 as a possible D gene (6 bases). The material sequenced was blood. The sequence was obtained from a human donor with a blood cancer. CDR3 nucleotide sequence: TGTGCCAGCTCACTTGCCCTTCGACAGGAGATCTATGGCTACACCTTC. Translation: CASSLALRQEIYGYTF.